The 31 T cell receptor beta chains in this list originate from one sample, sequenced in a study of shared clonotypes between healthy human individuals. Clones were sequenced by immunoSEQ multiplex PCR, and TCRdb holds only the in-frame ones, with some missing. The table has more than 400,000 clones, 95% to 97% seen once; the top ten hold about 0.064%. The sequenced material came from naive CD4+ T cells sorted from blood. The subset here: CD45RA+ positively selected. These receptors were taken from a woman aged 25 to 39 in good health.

The CDR3 DNA is TGTGCCAGCAGCTGGGGACTAGCGGAATCCTACAATGAGCAGTTCTTC. It translates to CASSWGLAESYNEQFF. The genes are TRBV5-6 and TRBJ2-1; 11 nucleotides match TRBD2. V trimming: 3 bases; J trimming: 1 base; junction bases outside the gene matches: 3. The CDR3 sequence is 16 residues long. The germline gives CDR1 SGHDT, CDR2 YYEEEE.

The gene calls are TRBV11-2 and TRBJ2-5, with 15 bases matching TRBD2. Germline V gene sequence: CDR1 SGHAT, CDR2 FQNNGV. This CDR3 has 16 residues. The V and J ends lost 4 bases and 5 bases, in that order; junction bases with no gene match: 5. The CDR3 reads CASSSGLAGGPETQYF. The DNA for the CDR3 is TGTGCCAGCAGCTCCGGACTAGCGGGAGGGCCGGAGACCCAGTACTTC. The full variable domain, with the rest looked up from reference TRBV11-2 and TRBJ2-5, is EAGVAQSPRYKIIEKRQSVAFWCNPISGHATLYWYQQILGQGPKLLIQFQNNGVVDDSQLPKDRFSAERLKGVDSTLKIQPAKLEDSAVYLCASSSGLAGGPETQYFGPGTRLLVL.

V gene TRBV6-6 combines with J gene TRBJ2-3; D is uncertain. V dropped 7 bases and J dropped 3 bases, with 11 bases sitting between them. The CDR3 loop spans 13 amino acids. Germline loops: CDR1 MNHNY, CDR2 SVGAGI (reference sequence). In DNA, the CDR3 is TGTGCCAGCAATGCTCGATCTACAGATACGCAGTATTTT. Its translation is CASNARSTDTQYF.

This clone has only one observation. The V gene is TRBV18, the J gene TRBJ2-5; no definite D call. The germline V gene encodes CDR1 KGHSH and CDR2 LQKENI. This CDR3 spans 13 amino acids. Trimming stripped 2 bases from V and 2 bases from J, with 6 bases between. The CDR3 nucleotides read TGTGCCAGCTCACCAAGACTTCAAGAGACCCAGTACTTC. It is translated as CASSPRLQETQYF.

CDR3 protein: CASSPVAGSWFSGELFF. In DNA form, the CDR3 reads TGTGCCAGCTCGCCGGTGGCGGGGAGCTGGTTTTCCGGGGAGCTGTTTTTT. The chain has TRBV18 and TRBJ2-2; possible D gene TRBD2, 6 bases. Trimming took 6 bases from V and 6 from J, leaving 23 bases between them. CDR1 is KGHSH, CDR2 LQKENI, per germline. This CDR3 has 17 residues.

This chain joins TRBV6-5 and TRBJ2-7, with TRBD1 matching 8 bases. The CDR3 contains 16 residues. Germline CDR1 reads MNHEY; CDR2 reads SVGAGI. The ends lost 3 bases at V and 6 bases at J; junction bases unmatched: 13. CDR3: CASSYGAQGASGEQYF. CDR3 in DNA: TGTGCCAGCAGTTATGGGGCGCAGGGGGCGTCTGGCGAGCAGTACTTC.

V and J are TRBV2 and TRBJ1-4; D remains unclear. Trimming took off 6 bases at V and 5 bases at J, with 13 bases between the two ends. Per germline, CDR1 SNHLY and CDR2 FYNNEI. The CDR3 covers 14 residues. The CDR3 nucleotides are TGTGCCAGCAGGAGCCGGGGAGTCAATGAAAAACTGTTTTTT. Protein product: CASRSRGVNEKLFF.

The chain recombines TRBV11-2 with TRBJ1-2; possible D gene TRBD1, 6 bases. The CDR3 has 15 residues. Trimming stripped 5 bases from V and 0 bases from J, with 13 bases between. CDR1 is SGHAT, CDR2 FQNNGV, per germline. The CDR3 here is CASSPGGQANYGYTF. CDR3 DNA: TGTGCCAGCAGCCCCGGGGGACAAGCTAACTATGGCTACACCTTC.

The CDR3 DNA reads TGTGCCAGCAGCTTATTCATCCGGACAGCGGATTATGGCTACACCTTC. Its protein is CASSLFIRTADYGYTF. V gene TRBV7-9 combines with J gene TRBJ1-2; TRBD1 is a possible D gene (6 bases). In germline, CDR1 is SEHNR, CDR2 FQNEAQ (reference sequence). The CDR3 extends over 16 amino acids. V lost 2 bases, J lost 5 bases, and 18 bases lay in between.

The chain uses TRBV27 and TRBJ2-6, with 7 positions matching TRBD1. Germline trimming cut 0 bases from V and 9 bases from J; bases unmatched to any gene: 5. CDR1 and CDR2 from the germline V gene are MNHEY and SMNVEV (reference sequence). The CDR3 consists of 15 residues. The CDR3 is CASSLSDRTFNVLTF. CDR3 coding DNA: TGTGCCAGCAGTTTATCGGACAGGACCTTCAACGTCCTGACTTTC.

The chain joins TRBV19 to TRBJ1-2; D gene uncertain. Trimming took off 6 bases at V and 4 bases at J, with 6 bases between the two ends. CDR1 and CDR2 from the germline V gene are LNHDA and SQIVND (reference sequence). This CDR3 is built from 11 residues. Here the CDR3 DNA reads TGTGCCAGTAGGTACGCCTATGGCTACACCTTC. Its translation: CASRYAYGYTF.

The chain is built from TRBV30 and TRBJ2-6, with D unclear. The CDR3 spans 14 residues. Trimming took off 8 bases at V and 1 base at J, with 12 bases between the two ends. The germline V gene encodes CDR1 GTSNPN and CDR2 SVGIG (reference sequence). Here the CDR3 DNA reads TGTGCCCAGCGCAGTGGATCTGGGGCCAACGTCCTGACTTTC. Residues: CAQRSGSGANVLTF.

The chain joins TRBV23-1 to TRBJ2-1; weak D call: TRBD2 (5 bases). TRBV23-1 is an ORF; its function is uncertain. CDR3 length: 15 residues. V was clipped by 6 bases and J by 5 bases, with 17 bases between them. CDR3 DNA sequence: TGCGCCAGCAGCGGGATCTGTTACCGGGACAATGAGCAGTTCTTC. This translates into CASSGICYRDNEQFF.

The CDR3 coding sequence is TGTGCCAGCAGCACCCGAGTCGTCGGGGAACTGTTTTTT. Protein: CASSTRVVGELFF. The V call is TRBV11-2, the J call TRBJ1-4; D call uncertain. The germline gives CDR1 SGHAT, CDR2 FQNNGV. V was clipped by 5 bases and J by 12 bases, with 16 bases between them. This CDR3 is 13 amino acids long.

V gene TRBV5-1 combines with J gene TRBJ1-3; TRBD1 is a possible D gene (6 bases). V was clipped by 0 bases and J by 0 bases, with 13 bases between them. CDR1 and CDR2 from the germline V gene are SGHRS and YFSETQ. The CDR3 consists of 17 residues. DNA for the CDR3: TGCGCCAGCAGCTTGGCCGTCGGACAGCCCTCTGGAAACACCATATATTTT. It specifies CASSLAVGQPSGNTIYF.

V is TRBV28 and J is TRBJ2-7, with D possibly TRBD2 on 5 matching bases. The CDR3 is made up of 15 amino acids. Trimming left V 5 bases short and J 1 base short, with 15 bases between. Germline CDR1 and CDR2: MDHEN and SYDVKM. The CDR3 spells CASSPASEGSYEQYF. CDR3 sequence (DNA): TGTGCCAGCAGTCCCGCTTCCGAGGGTTCCTACGAGCAGTACTTC.

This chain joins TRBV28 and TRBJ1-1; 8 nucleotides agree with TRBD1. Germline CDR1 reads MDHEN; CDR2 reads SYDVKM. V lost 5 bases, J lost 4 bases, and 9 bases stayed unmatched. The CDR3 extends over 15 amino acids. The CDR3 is CASSQRTGFGTEAFF. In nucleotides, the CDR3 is TGTGCCAGCAGTCAAAGGACAGGGTTCGGCACTGAAGCTTTCTTT.

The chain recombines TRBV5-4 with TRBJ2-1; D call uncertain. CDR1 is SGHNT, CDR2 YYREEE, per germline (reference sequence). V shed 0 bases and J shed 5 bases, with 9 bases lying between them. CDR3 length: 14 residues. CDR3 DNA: TGTGCCAGCAGCTTGGATGGCTTCAACAATGAGCAGTTCTTC. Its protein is CASSLDGFNNEQFF.

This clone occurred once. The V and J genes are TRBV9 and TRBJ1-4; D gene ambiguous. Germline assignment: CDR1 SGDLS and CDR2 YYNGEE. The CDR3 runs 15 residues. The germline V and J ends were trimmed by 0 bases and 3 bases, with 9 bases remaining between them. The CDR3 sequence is CASSVDVEANEKLFF. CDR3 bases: TGTGCCAGCAGCGTAGATGTAGAGGCTAATGAAAAACTGTTTTTT.

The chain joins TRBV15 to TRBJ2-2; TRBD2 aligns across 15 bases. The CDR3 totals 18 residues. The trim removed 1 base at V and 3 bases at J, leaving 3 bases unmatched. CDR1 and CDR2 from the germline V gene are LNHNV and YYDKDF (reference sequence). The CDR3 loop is CATSRAGTSGRYTGELFF. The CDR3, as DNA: TGTGCCACCAGCAGAGCCGGGACTAGCGGGAGGTACACCGGGGAGCTGTTTTTT. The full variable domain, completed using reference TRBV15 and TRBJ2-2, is DAMVIQNPRYQVTQFGKPVTLSCSQTLNHNVMYWYQQKSSQAPKLLFHYYDKDFNNEADTPDNFQSRRPNTSFCFLDIRSPGLGDTAMYLCATSRAGTSGRYTGELFFGEGSRLTVL.

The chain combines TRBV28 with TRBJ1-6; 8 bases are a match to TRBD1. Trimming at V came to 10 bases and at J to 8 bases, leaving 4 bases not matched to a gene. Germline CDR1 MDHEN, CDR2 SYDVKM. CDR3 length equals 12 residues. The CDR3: CANGQGDSPLHF. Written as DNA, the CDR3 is TGTGCCAACGGACAGGGCGATTCACCCCTCCACTTT.

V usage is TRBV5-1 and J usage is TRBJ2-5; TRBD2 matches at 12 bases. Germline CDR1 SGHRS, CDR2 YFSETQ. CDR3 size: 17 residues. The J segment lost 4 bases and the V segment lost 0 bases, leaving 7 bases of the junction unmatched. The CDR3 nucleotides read TGCGCCAGCAGCTTGGGAGGACTAGCGGGAAGATCAGAGACCCAGTACTTC. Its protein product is CASSLGGLAGRSETQYF.

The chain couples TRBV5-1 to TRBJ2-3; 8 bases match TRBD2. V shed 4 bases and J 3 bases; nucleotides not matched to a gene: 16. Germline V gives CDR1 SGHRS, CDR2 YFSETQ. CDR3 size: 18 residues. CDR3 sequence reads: CASSLYPSSGGATDTQYF. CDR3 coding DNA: TGCGCCAGCAGCCTTTACCCTTCCTCCGGGGGGGCAACAGATACGCAGTATTTT.

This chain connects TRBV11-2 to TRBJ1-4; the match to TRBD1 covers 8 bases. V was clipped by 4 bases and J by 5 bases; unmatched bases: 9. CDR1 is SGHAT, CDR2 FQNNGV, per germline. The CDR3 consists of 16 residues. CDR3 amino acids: CASSSGTGRKNEKLFF. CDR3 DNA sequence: TGTGCCAGCAGCTCCGGGACAGGACGAAAGAATGAAAAACTGTTTTTT.

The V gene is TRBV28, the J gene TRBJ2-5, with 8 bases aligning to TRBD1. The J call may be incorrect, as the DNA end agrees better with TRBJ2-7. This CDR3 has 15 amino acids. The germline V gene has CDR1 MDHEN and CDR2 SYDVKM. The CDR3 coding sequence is TGTGCCAGCAGTTCAGGGGGCGAGGTCACCTACGAGCAGTACTTC. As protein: CASSSGGEVTYEQYF.

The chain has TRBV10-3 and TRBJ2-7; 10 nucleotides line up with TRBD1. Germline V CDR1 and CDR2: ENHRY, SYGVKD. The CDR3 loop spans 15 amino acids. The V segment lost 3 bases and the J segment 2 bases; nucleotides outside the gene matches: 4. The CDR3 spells CAISDSGTGAYEQYF. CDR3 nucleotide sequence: TGTGCCATCAGTGACTCCGGGACAGGGGCCTACGAGCAGTACTTC.

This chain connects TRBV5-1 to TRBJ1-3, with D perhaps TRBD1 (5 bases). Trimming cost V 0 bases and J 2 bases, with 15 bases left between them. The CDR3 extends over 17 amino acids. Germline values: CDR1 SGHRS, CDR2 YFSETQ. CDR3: CASSLAALEGTGNTIYF. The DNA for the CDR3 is TGCGCCAGCAGCTTGGCGGCCCTGGAGGGGACTGGAAACACCATATATTTT.

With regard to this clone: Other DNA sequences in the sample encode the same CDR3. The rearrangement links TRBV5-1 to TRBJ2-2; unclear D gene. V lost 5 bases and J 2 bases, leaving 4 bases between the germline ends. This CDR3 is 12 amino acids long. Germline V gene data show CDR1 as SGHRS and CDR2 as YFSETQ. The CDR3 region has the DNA TGCGCCAGCAGTTTAAACACCGGGGAGCTGTTTTTT. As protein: CASSLNTGELFF.

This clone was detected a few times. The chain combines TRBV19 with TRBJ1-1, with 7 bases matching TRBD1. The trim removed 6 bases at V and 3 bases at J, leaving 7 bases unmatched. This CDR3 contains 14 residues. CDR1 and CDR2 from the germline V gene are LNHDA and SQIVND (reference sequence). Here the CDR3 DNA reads TGTGCCAGTAGGGGAATAGGGGGCCACACTGAAGCTTTCTTT. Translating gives CASRGIGGHTEAFF.

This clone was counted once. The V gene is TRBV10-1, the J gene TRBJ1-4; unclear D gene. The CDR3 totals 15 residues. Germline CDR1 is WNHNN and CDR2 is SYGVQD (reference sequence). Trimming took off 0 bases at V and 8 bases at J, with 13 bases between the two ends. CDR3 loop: CASSESDGAQEKLFF. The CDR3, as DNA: TGCGCCAGCAGTGAGTCGGACGGAGCCCAGGAAAAACTGTTTTTT.

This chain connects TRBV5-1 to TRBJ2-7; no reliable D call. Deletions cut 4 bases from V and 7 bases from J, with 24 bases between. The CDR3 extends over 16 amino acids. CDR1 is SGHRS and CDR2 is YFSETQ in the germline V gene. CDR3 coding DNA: TGCGCCAGCAGCGCTACACTGGGTAAATGGGCGGAGGAGCAGTACTTC. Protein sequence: CASSATLGKWAEEQYF.